A single sample gave rise to the 31 T cell receptor beta chains below, sequenced in a study. One entry per CDR3 protein results from TCRdb running MiXCR on the 5' RACE reads. The data contain a few thousand distinct CDR3 sequences, approximately 31% of them singletons. Material for sequencing was naive CD4+ T cells sorted from a lymph node. Noted subset: naive CD4+ T cells, CD4+CD45RA+CD25-. The receptor source for this set is a female donor with breast cancer.

This clonotype was seen a few times. The chain is built from TRBV5-4 and TRBJ1-6; D remains unclear. CDR1 SGHNT and CDR2 YYREEE come from the germline V gene (reference sequence). The CDR3 loop spans 14 amino acids. V was cut by 4 bases and J by 11 bases, with 16 bases left in between. The CDR3 sequence: CASSITDPGPPLHF. The CDR3, as DNA: TGTGCCAGCAGCATCACGGATCCTGGGCCACCCCTCCACTTT. Full variable domain (outside the CDR3, taken from reference TRBV5-4 and TRBJ1-6): ETGVTQSPTHLIKTRGQQVTLRCSSQSGHNTVSWYQQALGQGPQFIFQYYREEENGRGNFPPRFSGLQFPNYSSELNVNALELDDSALYLCASSITDPGPPLHFGNGTRLTVT.

The chain couples TRBV20-1 to TRBJ1-5, with D tentatively TRBD1 (5 bases). The ends were cut back, 0 bases at V and 4 bases at J, with 7 bases in the middle. CDR3 size: 13 residues. The germline V gene has CDR1 DFQATT and CDR2 SNEGSKA (reference sequence). The CDR3 sequence: CSAREAGNQPQHF. CDR3 DNA: TGCAGTGCTAGAGAAGCAGGGAATCAGCCCCAGCATTTT.

In this sample, this clonotype turned up once. The chain is built from TRBV20-1 and TRBJ2-2, with TRBD2 matching over 8 bases. The CDR3 consists of 14 residues. Germline V gene lookup returns CDR1 DFQATT and CDR2 SNEGSKA (reference sequence). Losses at the gene ends were 6 bases for V and 3 bases for J; bases not matched to a gene: 6. The CDR3 DNA reads TGCAGTGCCCCCAAACTAGCGGACACCGGGGAGCTGTTTTTT. Translation: CSAPKLADTGELFF.

CDR3 in DNA: TGCGCCAGCAGCCAAGGGTCGGCCGGCGCGGATGGTGGCTACACCTTC. This encodes CASSQGSAGADGGYTF. The rearrangement links TRBV4-1 to TRBJ1-2; D unclear. The V end was cut by 1 base, the J end by 7 bases, with 19 bases between. CDR3 length: 16 amino acids. The V gene's germline CDR1 is MGHRA and CDR2 YSYEKL.

This rearrangement joins TRBV20-1 to TRBJ2-7; 8 bases match TRBD2. Losses at the gene ends were 6 bases for V and 3 bases for J; bases not matched to a gene: 10. CDR1 DFQATT and CDR2 SNEGSKA come from the germline V gene (reference sequence). CDR3 length: 14 residues. CDR3 nucleotides: TGCAGTGCCCCATTTGTAGCGGGGTACTACGAGCAGTACTTC. Translation gives CSAPFVAGYYEQYF.

This clonotype is medium-sized by share. This chain joins TRBV10-3 and TRBJ2-3, with a possible D match to TRBD1 (6 bases). The CDR3 loop spans 14 amino acids. CDR1 ENHRY and CDR2 SYGVKD come from the germline V gene. V was shortened by 6 bases and J by 1 base, with 11 bases between the two germline ends. CDR3 sequence reads: CAIRKTGGTDTQYF. For the CDR3, the DNA is TGTGCCATCAGAAAGACAGGAGGCACAGATACGCAGTATTTT.

In its sample, this clonotype was seen a few times. The chain is built from TRBV5-1 and TRBJ1-4, with TRBD1 as a possible D gene (6 bases). The V end was cut by 2 bases, the J end by 7 bases, with 21 bases between. The CDR3 runs 17 residues. Germline CDR1 and CDR2: SGHRS and YFSETQ. Here the CDR3 reads CASSFGGIRDKSEKLFF. The CDR3 bases are TGCGCCAGCAGCTTTGGAGGGATCAGGGACAAAAGTGAAAAACTGTTTTTT.

In its sample, this clonotype is medium-sized (0.01 to 0.1%). The V gene is TRBV20-1, the J gene TRBJ2-1, with 12 bases identical to TRBD1. The CDR3 totals 16 residues. Germline assignment: CDR1 DFQATT and CDR2 SNEGSKA (reference sequence). V trimming: 2 bases; J trimming: 7 bases; junction bases outside the gene matches: 9. The CDR3 DNA follows: TGCAGTGCTAGACCTCCGGGACAGGGGGCATGGAATGAGCAGTTCTTC. Translating it yields CSARPPGQGAWNEQFF.

In its sample, this clonotype ranks as medium-sized. The chain joins TRBV20-1 to TRBJ2-3; D not certain. The V end lost 7 bases, the J end lost 2 bases, and 7 bases lay between the germline ends. CDR1 is DFQATT, CDR2 SNEGSKA, per germline (reference sequence). The CDR3 extends over 11 amino acids. This CDR3 is CSEQPTDTQYF. The CDR3 DNA reads as TGCAGTGAACAACCCACAGATACGCAGTATTTT.

Worth noting for this clonotype: Possible read error: a much larger clone is one base away. V is TRBV28 and J is TRBJ1-5; D remains ambiguous. V gave up 8 bases and J gave up 7 bases, with 12 bases separating them. This CDR3 has 12 residues. Germline CDR1 is MDHEN and CDR2 is SYDVKM. The CDR3 spells CASGILGQPQHF. CDR3 bases: TGTGCCAGCGGTATCTTGGGACAGCCCCAGCATTTT.

In its sample, this clonotype ranks as medium-sized. The gene calls are TRBV7-2 and TRBJ2-1, with 12 bases fitting TRBD2. Germline V gene data show CDR1 as SGHTA and CDR2 as FQGNSA. Germline trimming cut 5 bases from V and 8 bases from J; bases unmatched to any gene: 4. The CDR3 has 14 amino acids. CDR3 in amino acids: CASSAASGRDEQFF. The DNA of the CDR3 is TGTGCCAGCAGCGCGGCTAGCGGGAGGGATGAGCAGTTCTTC. The full variable domain, completed using reference TRBV7-2 and TRBJ2-1, is GAGVSQSPSNKVTEKGKDVELRCDPISGHTALYWYRQSLGQGLEFLIYFQGNSAPDKSGLPSDRFSAERTGGSVSTLTIQRTQQEDSAVYLCASSAASGRDEQFFGPGTRLTVL.

The CDR3 loop is CSANKDDGSNQPQHF. As DNA, the CDR3 is TGCAGTGCGAACAAGGACGATGGGAGCAATCAGCCCCAGCATTTT. The gene calls are TRBV20-1 and TRBJ1-5, with D hard to call. The V gene lost 6 bases and the J gene lost 1 base, with 16 bases spanning the gap. Looked up from germline, CDR1 is DFQATT and CDR2 is SNEGSKA (reference sequence). This CDR3 contains 15 residues.

In this sample, this clonotype is medium-sized. This sequence joins TRBV18 and TRBJ2-7; 10 positions match TRBD2. V lost 0 bases and J lost 3; bases outside the gene matches: 5. In germline, CDR1 is KGHSH, CDR2 LQKENI. The CDR3 covers 16 residues. CDR3 coding DNA: TGTGCCAGCTCACCACCCGGGCTAGCGGGGGACTACGAGCAGTACTTC. Protein sequence: CASSPPGLAGDYEQYF. Full variable domain (missing parts from reference TRBV18 and TRBJ2-7): NAGVMQNPRHLVRRRGQEARLRCSPMKGHSHVYWYRQLPEEGLKFMVYLQKENIIDESGMPKERFSAEFPKEGPSILRIQQVVRGDSAAYFCASSPPGLAGDYEQYFGPGTRLTVT.

This clonotype is deemed medium-sized (0.01 to 0.1%). The genes are TRBV29-1 and TRBJ1-3; D remains ambiguous. This CDR3 region has 13 residues. Per the germline V gene, CDR1 is SQVTM and CDR2 is ANQGSEA. V was trimmed by 5 bases and J by 2 bases, leaving 10 bases between them. As DNA, the CDR3 is TGCAGCGTTTCACCGAACCCTGGAAACACCATATATTTT. The encoded protein is CSVSPNPGNTIYF.

The gene calls are TRBV2 and TRBJ2-1; TRBD1 matches 7 bases. The CDR3 is made up of 12 amino acids. The junction had 6 bases not matched to a gene; V was cut back by 7 bases and J by 9 bases. From germline, CDR1 is SNHLY and CDR2 FYNNEI. The CDR3, as DNA: TGTGCCAGCAAGGGGGACAGCGGTGAGCAGTTCTTC. It specifies CASKGDSGEQFF.

On this clonotype itself: The conserved phenylalanine or tryptophan normally closing the CDR3 is absent here, so this likely arose from a read error. The CDR3 reads CASSVRDSNSPLHL. The CDR3 DNA follows: TGTGCCAGCAGCGTACGGGACAGTAATTCACCCCTCCACCTT. This chain connects TRBV9 to TRBJ1-6; 7 bases agree with TRBD1. CDR3 size: 14 residues. Germline CDR1 reads SGDLS; CDR2 reads YYNGEE. V shed 1 base and J 6 bases; nucleotides not matched to a gene: 1.

This rearrangement joins TRBV6-1 to TRBJ1-1; D not resolved. Germline V CDR1 and CDR2: MNHNS, SASEGT. The V and J ends lost 2 bases and 1 base respectively, with 5 bases between them. The CDR3 has 13 residues. Written as DNA, the CDR3 is TGTGCCAGCAGTGAAAGAGAGAACACTGAAGCTTTCTTT. It encodes CASSERENTEAFF.

CDR3 in amino acids: CASSSEQGMGNQPQHF. The CDR3 DNA follows: TGTGCCAGCAGTTCCGAACAGGGGATGGGCAATCAGCCCCAGCATTTT. The chain is built from TRBV12-3 or TRBV12-4 and TRBJ1-5; 7 bases are shared with TRBD1. The CDR3 covers 16 residues. V lost 4 bases to trimming and J lost 2 bases; unmatched junction nucleotides: 8.

About this clonotype itself: This may be a read error, as it is one base from a much larger clone. This chain joins TRBV20-1 and TRBJ2-3, with TRBD1 matching 10 bases. The CDR3 runs to 18 residues. Unmatched junction bases numbered 10, after V lost 1 base and J lost 0 bases. Germline V gene lookup returns CDR1 DFQATT and CDR2 SNEGSKA (reference sequence). The CDR3 DNA reads TGCAGTGCTAGAGGATCGGGACAGGGGTCACCTAGCACAGATACGCAGTATTTT. The encoded protein is CSARGSGQGSPSTDTQYF.

This clonotype qualifies as medium-sized. The rearrangement uses TRBV6-2 or TRBV6-3 and TRBJ2-7; no reliable D call. The CDR3 runs 12 residues. Trimming left V 5 bases short and J 0 bases short, with 5 bases between. Per the germline V gene, CDR1 is MNHEY and CDR2 is SVGEGT. CDR3 DNA sequence: TGTGCCAGCAGTCCTACCTCCTACGAGCAGTACTTC. It translates to CASSPTSYEQYF.

By share, this clonotype counts as medium-sized. The rearrangement uses TRBV20-1 and TRBJ2-7; D gene uncertain. The length of the CDR3 is 14 residues. Germline V gene data show CDR1 as DFQATT and CDR2 as SNEGSKA (reference sequence). Trimming cost V 0 bases and J 2 bases, with 11 bases left between them. The CDR3 spells CSARDQRSPYEQYF. In DNA form, the CDR3 reads TGCAGTGCTAGAGATCAACGGAGCCCCTACGAGCAGTACTTC.

The rearrangement links TRBV10-3 to TRBJ2-2; D call uncertain. V lost 3 bases to trimming and J lost 4 bases, with 3 bases between them. CDR3 size: 12 residues. The germline CDR1 and CDR2 sequences are ENHRY and SYGVKD. The CDR3 nucleotides are TGTGCCATCAGTGACGTCACCGGGGAGCTGTTTTTT. Residues: CAISDVTGELFF.

Note on this clonotype: Because the CDR3 is missing its conserved closing phenylalanine or tryptophan, this is likely a read error. Because the CDR3's place on the DNA is in doubt, the DNA is left out and the CDR3 is given as listed by TCRdb. The chain joins TRBV11-2 to TRBJ2-1; whether TRBD1, the table's D call, matches the DNA was not checked. Per germline, CDR1 SGHAT and CDR2 FQNNGV. Both ends counted, the CDR3 spans 13 residues. Here the CDR3 reads CASSPVLRGPEFL.

The rearrangement links TRBV6-1 to TRBJ2-5; D may match TRBD1 or TRBD2 (5 bases each). CDR1 and CDR2 from the germline V gene are MNHNS and SASEGT. CDR3 length equals 15 residues. V lost 1 base and J 5 bases, leaving 14 bases between the germline ends. The CDR3 protein is CASSEVGAVRETQYF. Written as DNA, the CDR3 is TGTGCCAGCAGTGAAGTCGGGGCGGTCCGGGAGACCCAGTACTTC.

The chain uses TRBV6-6 and TRBJ1-3, with D possibly matching TRBD1 (5 bases). V lost 4 bases and J lost 2, with 9 bases in between. CDR3 length equals 14 residues. Looked up from germline, CDR1 is MNHNY and CDR2 is SVGAGI (reference sequence). CDR3 region: CASSFDRPGNTIYF. The CDR3 DNA sequence: TGTGCCAGCAGTTTCGACAGACCTGGAAACACCATATATTTT.

Within the sample, this clonotype is medium-sized. The chain uses TRBV7-2 and TRBJ2-5; possibly TRBD1 for D (5 bases). Germline values: CDR1 SGHTA, CDR2 FQGNSA. Deletions cut 5 bases from V and 5 bases from J, with 12 bases between. This CDR3 contains 13 residues. The CDR3: CASSRRAGETQYF. The DNA for the CDR3 is TGTGCCAGCAGCAGAAGAGCAGGGGAGACCCAGTACTTC.

Concerning this clonotype: One end of the junction is discordant with germline, which a read error may explain. The CDR3 nucleotides read TGTGCCAGCAGGATTAGGGGGCATCGTGATAGGGGGGAGCTGCTTTTT. Its protein is CASRIRGHRDRGELLF. The chain recombines TRBV12-3 or TRBV12-4 with TRBJ2-2; the D gene is possibly TRBD1 (7 bases). The CDR3 extends over 16 amino acids.

This clonotype has just one count. V is TRBV7-2 and J is TRBJ1-1; 9 nucleotides match TRBD1. This CDR3 region has 18 residues. The trim removed 4 bases at V and 4 bases at J, leaving 16 bases unmatched. Germline CDR1 SGHTA, CDR2 FQGNSA. CDR3 DNA: TGTGCCAGCAGCTCGGGCGCCGGGACAGGGCTCTGGGGCACTGAAGCTTTCTTT. Translated, it gives CASSSGAGTGLWGTEAFF.

J is TRBJ2-2 and V is TRBV5-1; TRBD1 matches 10 bases. Germline V lookup: CDR1 SGHRS, CDR2 YFSETQ. Trimming cost V 5 bases and J 5 bases; bases outside gene matches: 6. This CDR3 spans 15 amino acids. The CDR3 bases are TGCGCCAGCAGTCCGGGACAGGGGAAAACCGGGGAGCTGTTTTTT. This sequence encodes CASSPGQGKTGELFF.

The chain carries TRBV15 and TRBJ1-4; TRBD1 aligns across 7 bases. V dropped 5 bases and J dropped 7; count of bases not matched to a gene: 4. The CDR3 consists of 13 residues. Germline V lookup: CDR1 LNHNV, CDR2 YYDKDF (reference sequence). The chain's CDR3 is CATSGGTVEKLFF. The CDR3 DNA reads TGTGCCACCAGCGGAGGGACAGTTGAAAAACTGTTTTTT.

This clonotype is categorized as medium-sized. This chain links TRBV20-1 with TRBJ2-7; TRBD2 aligns across 10 bases. With 3 bases clipped from V and 0 bases from J, the junction kept 8 bases outside the gene matches. The CDR3 covers 16 residues. The V gene's germline CDR1 is DFQATT and CDR2 SNEGSKA (reference sequence). The CDR3 here is CSASMVAGGSSYEQYF. CDR3 nucleotide sequence: TGCAGTGCTAGTATGGTAGCGGGAGGTAGCTCCTACGAGCAGTACTTC.